The source of this T cell receptor (beta chain) is a study of cytomegalovirus exposure and HLA in healthy donors. Between the trimmed V and J ends, which lost 4 bases and 7 bases, there was a span of 17 bases. The CDR3 has 14 amino acids. Germline V lookup: CDR1 SGHNT, CDR2 YYREEE (reference sequence). The donors were members of the roughly 130-subject validation cohort (separate from the roughly 670-subject first cohort). Clones were sequenced by immunoSEQ multiplex PCR, and TCRdb holds only the in-frame ones, with some missing. The table records fewer than 400,000 clones, roughly 90% of them present only once.

Sequencing was carried out using PBMCs. This chain connects TRBV5-4 to TRBJ1-1, with D maybe TRBD1 (6 bases). This receptor was taken from a woman younger than 30 in good health and CMV-seronegative. The CDR3, as DNA: TGTGCCAGCAGCCTGAGTCTGGACAGTTTTGAAGCTTTCTTT. This sequence encodes CASSLSLDSFEAFF.